Here is one T cell receptor beta chain with its context. These data are taken from a study of shared T cell receptors in the human thymus. This CDR3 has 15 amino acids. CDR1 MRHNA and CDR2 SNTAGT come from the germline V gene. Trimming cost V 5 bases and J 6 bases; bases outside gene matches: 4. Assay used: immunoSEQ multiplex PCR; TCRdb lists only in-frame clones, some missing. Here the sample spans some 700,000 clones, 88% being singletons. A further study also used this sample, focusing on human thymus T cells. That source reports: Healthy Finnish infants undergoing corrective surgery for congenital heart defects were used as donors. Resections that were taken during corrective heart surgery supplied the thymus tissue. There were highly overlapping thymic repertoires among unrelated individuals, as related research reported.

The sequencing input was thymocytes. This sequence was found in a boy younger than two with a congenital heart defect. The chain couples TRBV6-4 to TRBJ2-1; 13 nucleotides agree with TRBD2. The CDR3, as DNA: TGTGCCAGCAGTCCCGGGACTAGCGGGACCAATGAGCAGTTCTTC. Residues: CASSPGTSGTNEQFF.